These 28 T cell receptor beta chains share one sample of origin, sequenced in a study of shared clonotypes between healthy human individuals. Sequencing used immunoSEQ multiplex PCR; TCRdb keeps in-frame clones, though not all of them. The table lists around 2.5 million clones, approximately 93% of them singletons. Sequenced material: naive CD4+ T cells from PBMCs. Sample subset: CD45RA+ positively selected. The source is a man aged 18 to 30 in good health. Some clones in this sample may be carry-over from other donors' samples.

The chain is built from TRBV28 and TRBJ2-4; D is possibly TRBD1 or TRBD2 (6 bases each). V lost 3 bases, J lost 11 bases, and 14 bases lay in between. Germline values: CDR1 MDHEN, CDR2 SYDVKM. There are 13 residues in the CDR3. CDR3 loop: CASSFARRGVQYF. In nucleotides, the CDR3 is TGTGCCAGCAGTTTCGCCCGGAGGGGGGTTCAGTACTTC.

Details on this clone: In the same sample, other DNA sequences code for this CDR3. The CDR3: CASSRGLAGSYNEQFF. The CDR3 DNA is TGCGCCAGCAGCCGCGGACTAGCGGGCTCCTACAATGAGCAGTTCTTC. The rearrangement joins TRBV5-1 to TRBJ2-1, with 11 positions matching TRBD2. V gave up 4 bases and J gave up 0 bases; unmatched junction bases: 3. The CDR3 length is 16 residues. Germline loops: CDR1 SGHRS, CDR2 YFSETQ.

The chain recombines TRBV5-1 with TRBJ2-3; a weak D match, TRBD2 (6 bases). V was pared by 3 bases and J by 2 bases, with 7 bases between. Germline V gene data show CDR1 as SGHRS and CDR2 as YFSETQ. The CDR3 runs to 13 residues. CDR3 in amino acids: CASSWEVTDTQYF. CDR3 nucleotides: TGCGCCAGCAGCTGGGAGGTCACAGATACGCAGTATTTT.

The chain carries TRBV28 and TRBJ2-7; 8 bases fit TRBD1. This CDR3 is built from 15 residues. CDR1 is MDHEN, CDR2 SYDVKM, per germline. The V and J ends lost 1 base and 3 bases, in that order; junction bases with no gene match: 5. DNA for the CDR3: TGTGCCAGCAGTTTATTAGGACAGGGAGGCTACGAGCAGTACTTC. Translated: CASSLLGQGGYEQYF.

This chain links TRBV18 with TRBJ2-7; tentatively, D is TRBD2 (5 bases). Germline CDR1 is KGHSH and CDR2 is LQKENI. V lost 3 bases to trimming and J lost 6 bases, with 21 bases between them. The CDR3 runs 16 residues. The CDR3 spells CASSPGVGGLLGEQYF. The CDR3 nucleotides read TGTGCCAGCTCACCCGGGGTGGGCGGCCTCCTCGGCGAGCAGTACTTC.

The chain joins TRBV7-8 to TRBJ1-1; no definite D call. CDR3 length: 13 residues. CDR1 SGHVS and CDR2 FQNEAQ come from the germline V gene. The V end was cut by 2 bases, the J end by 2 bases, with 6 bases between. The CDR3, as DNA: TGTGCCAGCAGCTTATCGGTTAACACTGAAGCTTTCTTT. It translates to CASSLSVNTEAFF.

This chain links TRBV9 with TRBJ1-2; D not certain. V was trimmed by 4 bases and J by 8 bases, leaving 18 bases between them. The length of the CDR3 is 14 residues. The germline CDR1 and CDR2 sequences are SGDLS and YYNGEE. In DNA form, the CDR3 reads TGTGCCAGCAGCCGGGGTGTGGGCTTGCGGGGCTACACCTTC. Encoded protein: CASSRGVGLRGYTF.

The rearrangement links TRBV7-9 to TRBJ1-5; 7 positions match TRBD1. The CDR3 is 15 amino acids. Per the germline V gene, CDR1 is SEHNR and CDR2 is FQNEAQ (reference sequence). V lost 5 bases and J lost 8; bases outside the gene matches: 12. This CDR3 is CASSPGGYTMEPQHF. The CDR3 nucleotides read TGTGCCAGCAGCCCAGGGGGTTATACGATGGAGCCCCAGCATTTT.

This clone was seen once. The chain has TRBV5-4 and TRBJ1-6; the match to TRBD1 covers 7 bases. The CDR3 is 14 amino acids. The V segment lost 4 bases and the J segment 6 bases; nucleotides outside the gene matches: 4. Looked up from germline, CDR1 is SGHNT and CDR2 is YYREEE (reference sequence). As DNA, the CDR3 is TGTGCCAGCAGCCTCCGGGACAGTAATTCACCCCTCCACTTT. Its protein product is CASSLRDSNSPLHF.

The chain uses TRBV28 and TRBJ1-1; D unresolved. This CDR3 has 15 amino acids. CDR1 and CDR2 (germline): MDHEN, SYDVKM. V shed 5 bases and J shed 0 bases, with 13 bases lying between them. The CDR3 region has the DNA TGTGCCAGCAGTAACTCCTTAACAGTGAACACTGAAGCTTTCTTT. It encodes CASSNSLTVNTEAFF.

V usage is TRBV28 and J usage is TRBJ1-5; D might be TRBD1 (6 bases). Trimming cost V 6 bases and J 2 bases, with 17 bases left between them. The CDR3 totals 16 residues. CDR1 and CDR2 (germline): MDHEN, SYDVKM. The CDR3 DNA reads TGTGCCAGCAGACGACCGGACAGCCTTGGCAATCAGCCCCAGCATTTT. Protein: CASRRPDSLGNQPQHF.

The chain employs TRBV5-1 and TRBJ2-3; D is possibly TRBD1 (7 bases). Trimming removed 6 bases at V and 4 bases at J, with 15 bases between. This CDR3 spans 14 amino acids. Germline CDR1 SGHRS, CDR2 YFSETQ. CDR3 sequence reads: CASKGQGGSDTQYF. For the CDR3, the DNA is TGCGCCAGCAAAGGGCAGGGGGGTTCAGATACGCAGTATTTT.

The chain employs TRBV27 and TRBJ1-2, with D uncertain. The CDR3 has 15 amino acids. Germline V CDR1 and CDR2: MNHEY, SMNVEV (reference sequence). V lost 5 bases, J lost 4 bases, and 17 bases lay in between. The CDR3 coding sequence is TGTGCCAGCAGTCCCGGAACAGAGGACCTCTATGGCTACACCTTC. It encodes CASSPGTEDLYGYTF.

The V call is TRBV2, the J call TRBJ2-1; weak D call: TRBD2 (6 bases). The CDR3 is 13 residues long. V lost 6 bases and J lost 9, with 15 bases in between. Germline CDR1 SNHLY, CDR2 FYNNEI. CDR3 DNA: TGTGCCAGCAGCACGAGGGGAGGCAGTGAGCAGTTCTTC. Encoded protein: CASSTRGGSEQFF.

This chain connects TRBV29-1 to TRBJ2-1; D is uncertain. V shed 4 bases and J shed 0 bases, with 10 bases lying between them. Per the germline V gene, CDR1 is SQVTM and CDR2 is ANQGSEA. The CDR3 extends over 14 amino acids. The CDR3 sequence: CSVVGIDSYNEQFF. DNA of the CDR3: TGCAGCGTTGTGGGGATAGACTCCTACAATGAGCAGTTCTTC.

CDR3: CASSVGTAPGPQHF. DNA of the CDR3: TGTGCCAGCAGCGTAGGGACAGCGCCCGGGCCCCAGCATTTT. V and J are TRBV9 and TRBJ1-5, with TRBD1 as a possible D gene (6 bases). The CDR3 length is 14 residues. Trimming took 0 bases from V and 9 from J, leaving 13 bases between them. Germline CDR1 reads SGDLS; CDR2 reads YYNGEE.

V usage is TRBV18 and J usage is TRBJ2-1; 12 bases are shared with TRBD1. J gave up 5 bases and V 1 base, and 6 bases lay outside the gene matches. The germline CDR1 and CDR2 sequences are KGHSH and LQKENI. This CDR3 contains 17 residues. This CDR3 reads CASSPRDRGLIDNEQFF. CDR3 coding DNA: TGTGCCAGCTCACCACGGGACAGGGGGCTAATTGACAATGAGCAGTTCTTC.

Turning to this clone: In the same sample, other DNA sequences code for this CDR3. CDR3 coding DNA: TGCGCCAGCAGCTCCGGGACTAGCGTTACAGATACGCAGTATTTT. Encoded protein: CASSSGTSVTDTQYF. The chain carries TRBV5-1 and TRBJ2-3, with 10 nucleotides matching TRBD2. The germline V gene has CDR1 SGHRS and CDR2 YFSETQ. V dropped 3 bases and J dropped 3; count of bases not matched to a gene: 4. The CDR3 runs 15 residues.

The chain links TRBV4-3 to TRBJ2-7; D is possibly TRBD1 (6 bases). Trimming removed 2 bases from V and 3 bases from J, with 8 bases in between. Germline CDR1 and CDR2: LGHNA and YSLEER. This CDR3 comprises 13 residues. The CDR3 nucleotides are TGCGCCAGCAGCCAAAACAGGGTCTACGAGCAGTACTTC. Translation: CASSQNRVYEQYF.

V and J are TRBV15 and TRBJ1-5; 7 bases map to TRBD1. V shed 5 bases, J shed 3 bases, and the junction held 7 bases outside the gene matches. Per germline, CDR1 LNHNV and CDR2 YYDKDF (reference sequence). The CDR3 sequence is 15 residues long. The CDR3 coding sequence is TGTGCCACCAGCTCTCAGACAGGGTACAATCAGCCCCAGCATTTT. As protein: CATSSQTGYNQPQHF.

The chain combines TRBV4-2 with TRBJ1-2, with unresolved D. The CDR3 has 14 amino acids. Germline V gene lookup returns CDR1 LGHNA and CDR2 YNFKEQ. V was trimmed by 4 bases and J by 2 bases, leaving 11 bases between them. The CDR3 here is CASSPSGLNYGYTF. For the CDR3, the DNA is TGTGCCAGCAGCCCTTCCGGGTTAAACTATGGCTACACCTTC.

V is TRBV6-4 and J is TRBJ2-1; 8 positions agree with TRBD1. CDR3 length: 15 residues. Trimming took 6 bases from V and 0 from J; bases not matched to a gene: 4. The germline gives CDR1 MRHNA, CDR2 SNTAGT. CDR3 sequence: CASRLGTGSYNEQFF. The CDR3 DNA sequence: TGTGCCAGCAGGCTCGGGACAGGCTCCTACAATGAGCAGTTCTTC.

The chain is built from TRBV7-2 and TRBJ2-7; D uncertain. Germline V gene data show CDR1 as SGHTA and CDR2 as FQGNSA. V was trimmed by 2 bases and J by 2 bases, leaving 7 bases between them. The CDR3 runs to 13 residues. DNA of the CDR3: TGTGCCAGCAGCTTAATGATCACCTACGAGCAGTACTTC. Translated: CASSLMITYEQYF.

This clone was seen once. V usage is TRBV9 and J usage is TRBJ1-4; D gene ambiguous. CDR1 is SGDLS and CDR2 is YYNGEE in the germline V gene. V was trimmed by 4 bases and J by 5 bases, leaving 15 bases between them. The CDR3 sequence is 15 residues long. The CDR3 here is CASSPQLGSNEKLFF. DNA of the CDR3: TGTGCCAGCAGCCCTCAGTTGGGTTCAAATGAAAAACTGTTTTTT.

This chain connects TRBV7-9 to TRBJ1-2, with 8 bases identical to TRBD1. V dropped 5 bases and J dropped 7; count of bases not matched to a gene: 6. This CDR3 contains 13 residues. Germline values: CDR1 SEHNR, CDR2 FQNEAQ (reference sequence). The CDR3 reads CASSPPGQVGYTF. The CDR3 DNA sequence: TGTGCCAGCAGCCCACCGGGACAGGTTGGCTACACCTTC.

The rearrangement links TRBV6-1 to TRBJ2-7; 10 bases line up with TRBD2. This CDR3 comprises 14 residues. The V gene's germline CDR1 is MNHNS and CDR2 SASEGT. Germline trimming cut 7 bases from V and 3 bases from J; bases unmatched to any gene: 6. Written as DNA, the CDR3 is TGTGCCAGCATCATTAGCGGGAGGATCTACGAGCAGTACTTC. Its protein product is CASIISGRIYEQYF.

The chain employs TRBV6-1 and TRBJ1-2; D call uncertain. CDR1 is MNHNS, CDR2 SASEGT, per germline. The CDR3 spans 14 residues. Trimming removed 6 bases at V and 5 bases at J, with 16 bases between. This chain's CDR3 is CASSDLDPWYGYTF. The CDR3 coding sequence is TGTGCCAGCAGCGATCTGGACCCTTGGTATGGCTACACCTTC.

This chain connects TRBV4-3 to TRBJ1-1; D may be TRBD1 (6 bases). The germline V gene has CDR1 LGHNA and CDR2 YSLEER. The CDR3 spans 14 residues. V lost 2 bases and J 5 bases, leaving 12 bases between the germline ends. The CDR3 spells CASSQYYRVTEAFF. The CDR3 DNA follows: TGCGCCAGCAGCCAATACTACAGGGTAACTGAAGCTTTCTTT.